Each of the 19 T cell receptor beta chains below was sequenced from the same sample in a study of blood T cell repertoires in COVID-19. TCRdb's copy holds only in-frame clones and misses some; the assay was immunoSEQ multiplex PCR. The data hold fewer than 250,000 clones, with less than 90% observed a single time. The sequenced sample was peripheral blood. These receptors came from a man between 65 and 85 years old with acute or convalescent COVID-19.

The V and J genes are TRBV7-9 and TRBJ2-1; 9 bases align to TRBD1. CDR3 length equals 15 residues. CDR1 and CDR2 from the germline V gene are SEHNR and FQNEAQ (reference sequence). Trimming cost V 5 bases and J 7 bases; bases outside gene matches: 9. The DNA for the CDR3 is TGTGCCAGCAGCCCCCGATTACAGGGGGCGAATGAGCAGTTCTTC. Translated: CASSPRLQGANEQFF.

A single count supports this clone. The chain joins TRBV5-1 to TRBJ2-7; 10 bases agree with TRBD2. CDR1 SGHRS and CDR2 YFSETQ come from the germline V gene. J gave up 3 bases and V 0 bases, and 9 bases lay outside the gene matches. The CDR3 totals 17 residues. CDR3 in DNA: TGCGCCAGCAGCTTGGCCCTATATGCTAGCGGGAGCTACGAGCAGTACTTC. Translated, it gives CASSLALYASGSYEQYF. Drawing the rest from reference TRBV5-1 and TRBJ2-7, the complete variable domain is KAGVTQTPRYLIKTRGQQVTLSCSPISGHRSVSWYQQTPGQGLQFLFEYFSETQRNKGNFPGRFSGRQFSNSRSEMNVSTLELGDSALYLCASSLALYASGSYEQYFGPGTRLTVT.

The rearrangement links TRBV7-3 to TRBJ2-2; TRBD2 matches at 11 bases. This CDR3 has 16 amino acids. The trim removed 2 bases at V and 1 base at J, leaving 0 bases unmatched. Germline V gene sequence: CDR1 SGHTA, CDR2 FQGTGA. The CDR3: CASSLLAGGNTGELFF. The CDR3 nucleotides read TGTGCCAGCAGCTTACTAGCGGGAGGGAACACCGGGGAGCTGTTTTTT.

The J gene is TRBJ2-1, the V gene TRBV7-6, with D maybe TRBD2 (5 bases). CDR1 and CDR2 (germline): SGHVS, FNYEAQ. V was clipped by 5 bases and J by 3 bases, with 14 bases between them. The CDR3 is 15 amino acids. The CDR3 reads CASSPKRSYYNEQFF. CDR3 in DNA: TGTGCCAGCAGCCCTAAGCGGAGCTACTACAATGAGCAGTTCTTC.

The V gene is TRBV11-3, the J gene TRBJ2-1; 14 bases fit TRBD2. J gave up 6 bases and V 5 bases, and 3 bases lay outside the gene matches. This CDR3 comprises 15 residues. Germline CDR1 is SGHNT and CDR2 is YENEEA. CDR3 residues: CASSVGLAGGNEQFF. The CDR3 DNA reads TGTGCCAGCAGCGTTGGACTAGCGGGAGGCAATGAGCAGTTCTTC.

This chain connects TRBV6-5 to TRBJ1-2, with D possibly matching TRBD1 (6 bases). The ends were cut back, 6 bases at V and 0 bases at J, with 14 bases in the middle. The CDR3 extends over 15 amino acids. Germline V gene data show CDR1 as MNHEY and CDR2 as SVGAGI. Written as DNA, the CDR3 is TGTGCCAGCAGACGCAGACAGGACGCTAACTATGGCTACACCTTC. Amino acid sequence: CASRRRQDANYGYTF.

This chain links TRBV2 with TRBJ1-2; D possibly corresponds to TRBD1 (5 bases). Trimming removed 2 bases from V and 6 bases from J, with 13 bases in between. Germline V gene data show CDR1 as SNHLY and CDR2 as FYNNEI. The CDR3 consists of 14 residues. The CDR3 DNA reads as TGTGCCAGCAGTGAAATCGCAGGGTGGAATGGCTACACCTTC. Encoded protein: CASSEIAGWNGYTF.

The V and J genes are TRBV5-4 and TRBJ1-1; D unresolved. This CDR3 is built from 14 residues. Germline values: CDR1 SGHNT, CDR2 YYREEE (reference sequence). The ends were cut back, 4 bases at V and 8 bases at J, with 18 bases in the middle. The CDR3 sequence is CASSESLAGSEAFF. The CDR3 DNA follows: TGTGCCAGCAGCGAGTCTCTGGCGGGCTCGGAAGCTTTCTTT.

J is TRBJ2-7 and V is TRBV18; D may be TRBD1 (5 bases). CDR3 length: 13 amino acids. V was clipped by 4 bases and J by 7 bases, with 14 bases between them. The germline V gene has CDR1 KGHSH and CDR2 LQKENI. Here the CDR3 reads CASSLGHGGEQYF. CDR3 DNA sequence: TGTGCCAGCTCACTCGGACATGGTGGAGAGCAGTACTTC.

The chain links TRBV28 to TRBJ1-1; tentative D call: TRBD1 (5 bases). This CDR3 has 13 amino acids. Germline CDR1 is MDHEN and CDR2 is SYDVKM. Deletions cut 5 bases from V and 7 bases from J, with 14 bases between. For the CDR3, the DNA is TGTGCCAGCAGTGTGATTCGGGGGAGTGAAGCTTTCTTT. Residues: CASSVIRGSEAFF.

V usage is TRBV6-2 or TRBV6-3 and J usage is TRBJ1-5; a weak D match, TRBD1 (5 bases). Trimming shortened V by 2 bases and J by 3 bases, and 17 bases separated the two germline ends. The CDR3 is made up of 17 amino acids. Germline V CDR1 and CDR2: MNHEY, SVGEGT. The CDR3 is CASSYHLETATNQPQHF. As DNA, the CDR3 is TGTGCCAGCAGTTACCACCTTGAGACAGCCACCAATCAGCCCCAGCATTTT.

This clone occurred a few times. CDR3 sequence: CASSQVGLVSGEQFF. The DNA for the CDR3 is TGTGCCAGCAGCCAAGTGGGACTAGTTTCTGGTGAGCAGTTCTTC. The J gene is TRBJ2-1, the V gene TRBV14; 8 nucleotides align to TRBD2. CDR1 and CDR2 from the germline V gene are SGHDN and FVKESK. The CDR3 contains 15 residues. Trimming at V came to 1 base and at J to 9 bases, leaving 8 bases not matched to a gene.

This clone was picked up a small number of times. This chain uses TRBV6-2 or TRBV6-3 with TRBJ2-7; D is undetermined. The CDR3 length is 13 residues. Looked up from germline, CDR1 is MNHEY and CDR2 is SVGEGT. The V end was cut by 4 bases, the J end by 6 bases, with 13 bases between. CDR3 bases: TGTGCCAGCAGTTTAAAGTCCGGCGGCGAGCAGTACTTC. This sequence encodes CASSLKSGGEQYF.

The V gene is TRBV18, the J gene TRBJ2-7, with 8 bases lining up with TRBD2. This CDR3 is built from 15 residues. The V gene's germline CDR1 is KGHSH and CDR2 LQKENI. Trimming removed 2 bases from V and 2 bases from J; junction bases left unmatched: 5. CDR3 protein: CASSPGSSGAYEQYF. The CDR3 DNA follows: TGTGCCAGCTCACCAGGTAGTAGCGGGGCCTACGAGCAGTACTTC.

V usage is TRBV27 and J usage is TRBJ2-2; 7 bases are shared with TRBD1. The CDR3 is made up of 16 amino acids. In germline, CDR1 is MNHEY, CDR2 SMNVEV (reference sequence). Trimming at V came to 1 base and at J to 2 bases, leaving 4 bases not matched to a gene. CDR3 sequence reads: CASSLLRTGNTGELFF. In DNA, the CDR3 is TGTGCCAGCAGTTTATTGAGGACAGGTAACACCGGGGAGCTGTTTTTT.

V and J are TRBV27 and TRBJ2-7; D call uncertain. CDR3 size: 14 residues. Germline-derived CDR1 and CDR2 are MNHEY and SMNVEV (reference sequence). The V end lost 2 bases, the J end lost 0 bases, and 8 bases lay between the germline ends. CDR3 amino acids: CASSLKWSSYEQYF. CDR3 bases: TGTGCCAGCAGTTTAAAATGGAGCTCCTACGAGCAGTACTTC.

The chain couples TRBV10-3 to TRBJ1-1; D is perhaps TRBD1 (6 bases). Germline-derived CDR1 and CDR2 are ENHRY and SYGVKD. The CDR3 is 12 amino acids. Deletions cut 4 bases from V and 7 bases from J, with 10 bases between. The CDR3 reads CAISGGGLEAFF. CDR3 bases: TGTGCCATCAGTGGAGGGGGTCTTGAAGCTTTCTTT.

The rearrangement uses TRBV7-3 and TRBJ2-3; TRBD1 matches 8 bases. Germline V lookup: CDR1 SGHTA, CDR2 FQGTGA. The J segment lost 4 bases and the V segment lost 4 bases, leaving 7 bases of the junction unmatched. The CDR3 has 15 residues. The CDR3 DNA sequence: TGTGCCAGCAGCTGGACAGGGAAGGAAGCAGATACGCAGTATTTT. As protein: CASSWTGKEADTQYF. Supplemented by reference TRBV7-3 and TRBJ2-3, the full variable domain reads GAGVSQTPSNKVTEKGKYVELRCDPISGHTALYWYRQSLGQGPEFLIYFQGTGAADDSGLPNDRFFAVRPEGSVSTLKIQRTERGDSAVYLCASSWTGKEADTQYFGPGTRLTVL.

The chain couples TRBV11-1 to TRBJ1-2; perhaps TRBD1 as D (6 bases). The V end was cut by 7 bases, the J end by 7 bases, with 19 bases between. The CDR3 runs to 14 residues. Germline V gene lookup returns CDR1 SGHAT and CDR2 FQDESV (reference sequence). CDR3 bases: TGTGCCAGCACCCAGAAGGGGGAATTATCTGGCTACACCTTC. Encoded protein: CASTQKGELSGYTF.